This T cell receptor (beta chain) is from a study of T-cell reconstitution after alpha-beta-depleted transplantation in children. Study-level points and caveats: About two months after transplant, alpha-beta T cells reportedly came from several hundred expanded graft clones. Diversity and T-cell counts at one year after transplant derived mostly from new T cells. There were some patients whose high TCRbeta diversity at day 60 came from surviving recipient T cells and thymic progenitors.

Germline loops: CDR1 SEHNR, CDR2 FQNEAQ (reference sequence). The CDR3 spans 13 residues. V was pared by 10 bases and J by 1 base, with 13 bases between. It was with unique molecular identifiers that the TCRbeta library was prepared. Using its own MiXCR run on the PCR reads, TCRdb lists one record per CDR3 protein. This repertoire shows 600,000 to 700,000 distinct CDR3 sequences, over 10% found once; its top ten account for roughly 0.84%. Worth noting for this clonotype: Antigen: not known.

This sequence joins TRBV7-9 and TRBJ2-5, with D uncertain. This clonotype was obtained from a girl aged 2 to 10 with congenital amegakaryocytic thrombocytopenia, due to receive a stem cell transplant. The specimen was PBMCs, collected before TCRalphabeta/CD19-depleted stem cell transplant. CDR3 bases: TGTGCCATCGTGGTAGCAAGCCAAGAGACCCAGTACTTC. Its translation: CAIVVASQETQYF.